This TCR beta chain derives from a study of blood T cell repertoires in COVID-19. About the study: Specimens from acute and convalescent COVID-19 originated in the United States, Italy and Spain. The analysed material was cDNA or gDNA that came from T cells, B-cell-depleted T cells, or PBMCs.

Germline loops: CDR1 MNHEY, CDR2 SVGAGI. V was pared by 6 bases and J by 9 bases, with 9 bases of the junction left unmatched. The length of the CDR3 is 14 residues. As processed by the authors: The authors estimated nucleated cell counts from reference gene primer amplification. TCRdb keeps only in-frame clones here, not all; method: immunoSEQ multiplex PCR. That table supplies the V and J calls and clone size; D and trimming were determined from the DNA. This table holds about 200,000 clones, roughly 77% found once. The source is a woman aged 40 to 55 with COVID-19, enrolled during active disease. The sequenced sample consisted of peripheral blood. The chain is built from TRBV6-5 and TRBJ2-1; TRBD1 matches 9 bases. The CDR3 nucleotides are TGTGCCAGCAGCCGGGACAGGGAGGTTTTTGAGCAGTTCTTC. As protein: CASSRDREVFEQFF.